The entry below gives a single T cell receptor beta chain sequence along with its context. Its antigen remains unidentified. PCR was performed a second time for about 6 to 11 cycles using a sample-barcoded 5' primer and a J-beta primer mix. TCRdb re-called the 5' RACE reads with MiXCR, one entry per CDR3 protein. Found here are 700,000 or so distinct CDR3 sequences, over 40% of them singletons; the top ten hold around 32%. This entry belongs to a study of blood T cells in healthy people across ages. Study findings and constraints: In these data, TCR beta diversity tracked strongly with naive T cell percentage. Estimated diversity, derived from one million T cells, was regarded as an underestimate.

Isolation of PBMCs gave at least 7 million cells per sample. The CDR3 contains 16 residues. Germline CDR1 and CDR2: SGHTA and FQGNSA. V shed 4 bases, J shed 11 bases, and the junction held 17 bases outside the gene matches. The J gene is TRBJ2-5, the V gene TRBV7-2; TRBD2 agrees at 9 bases. The receptor was derived from an elderly man in good health. Sequencing was performed on blood. The CDR3 loop reads CASSSNSGGLGKEQYF. The CDR3 DNA reads TGTGCCAGCAGCTCAAATAGCGGGGGCCTCGGGAAAGAGCAGTACTTC.